The 12 T cell receptor beta chains reported below all come from one sample, sequenced in a study of a mutant IDH1 vaccine in newly diagnosed glioma (dated by TCRdb to the early 2020s). Reading the label with the study, this specimen's time point is: week 23, last vaccination. Every vaccine dose consisted of 300 ug of a 20-mer mutant IDH1 peptide in Montanide, administered subcutaneously together with topical imiquimod. The library was produced with the immunoSEQ multiplex PCR assay. This is the immuneACCESS table as TCRdb keeps it, with only in-frame sequences that have V and J called. A part of the clones is gone; compared with another copy, unresolved V genes explain less than half, and the rest is unexplained. Present in this sample are approximately 50,000 clones, over 70% of which were seen just once. The ten largest make up about 1.5% of the sample. The antigens these receptors bind are not known.

The sequencing here drew on PBMCs, taken from a glioma patient whose treatment included an IDH1 peptide vaccine. These receptor sequences come from a man aged 35-49 years with glioma.

CDR3 amino acids: CASSPRQGDQPQHF. In DNA, the CDR3 is TGTGCCAGCTCACCAAGGCAGGGGGATCAGCCCCAGCATTTT. The chain has TRBV18 and TRBJ1-5, with 7 bases aligning to TRBD1. Germline CDR1 and CDR2: KGHSH and LQKENI. The CDR3 loop spans 14 amino acids. V dropped 2 bases and J dropped 5; count of bases not matched to a gene: 3.

This chain joins TRBV29-1 and TRBJ2-3, with a tentative D call TRBD2 (5 bases). The CDR3 is 14 residues long. Germline V gene data show CDR1 as SQVTM and CDR2 as ANQGSEA. V was clipped by 4 bases and J by 4 bases, with 15 bases between them. The CDR3 loop is CSVGKEVDADTQYF. The CDR3 bases are TGCAGCGTTGGTAAGGAGGTGGACGCAGATACGCAGTATTTT.

V gene TRBV7-9 combines with J gene TRBJ1-1, with 7 bases matching TRBD1. The CDR3 runs 14 residues. J gave up 1 base and V 5 bases, and 4 bases lay outside the gene matches. Germline V gives CDR1 SEHNR, CDR2 FQNEAQ (reference sequence). The DNA for the CDR3 is TGTGCCAGCAGCGTCCGGACAGGGAACACTGAAGCTTTCTTT. This gives the protein CASSVRTGNTEAFF.

This clone has only one observation. V and J are TRBV18 and TRBJ1-2; D ambiguous. The CDR3 totals 13 residues. Between the trimmed V and J ends, which lost 2 bases and 7 bases, there was a span of 11 bases. Per germline, CDR1 KGHSH and CDR2 LQKENI. The CDR3 protein is CASSPERAAGYTF. The DNA of the CDR3 is TGTGCCAGCTCACCAGAGAGGGCGGCTGGCTACACCTTC.

V and J are TRBV5-1 and TRBJ1-1; D is ambiguous. Trimming left V 5 bases short and J 4 bases short, with 12 bases between. The CDR3 covers 13 residues. Per the germline V gene, CDR1 is SGHRS and CDR2 is YFSETQ. The CDR3 region is CASRPTGFTEAFF. CDR3 nucleotides: TGCGCCAGCAGACCGACTGGATTCACTGAAGCTTTCTTT.

This clone was seen a single time. This chain links TRBV4-2 with TRBJ1-1; D not certain. This CDR3 comprises 12 residues. Germline V gene lookup returns CDR1 LGHNA and CDR2 YNFKEQ. V was trimmed by 1 base and J by 4 bases, leaving 4 bases between them. CDR3 nucleotide sequence: TGTGCCAGCAGCCAAGGGCCCACTGAAGCTTTCTTT. Translated: CASSQGPTEAFF.

This chain joins TRBV5-1 and TRBJ2-3, with a weak D call TRBD2 (6 bases). The CDR3 consists of 13 residues. Germline values: CDR1 SGHRS, CDR2 YFSETQ. V lost 5 bases and J lost 3, with 10 bases in between. CDR3 region: CASRGGSTDTQYF. The CDR3 bases are TGCGCCAGCAGAGGAGGGAGTACAGATACGCAGTATTTT.

The chain is built from TRBV28 and TRBJ1-2, with D uncertain. The CDR3 sequence is 13 residues long. V lost 2 bases, J lost 3 bases, and 7 bases lay in between. Germline values: CDR1 MDHEN, CDR2 SYDVKM. CDR3: CASSLREDYGYTF. CDR3 in DNA: TGTGCCAGCAGTTTACGGGAAGACTATGGCTACACCTTC.

The rearrangement joins TRBV5-6 to TRBJ2-1; D is possibly TRBD1 (6 bases). Germline V gives CDR1 SGHDT, CDR2 YYEEEE. This CDR3 is 13 amino acids long. The V and J ends lost 3 bases and 8 bases respectively, with 12 bases between them. CDR3 nucleotides: TGTGCCAGCAGCTGGATCCCAGGGGATGAGCAGTTCTTC. Translation gives CASSWIPGDEQFF.

CDR3 sequence: CASSLNPGEAFF. In DNA, the CDR3 is TGTGCCAGCAGTTTAAACCCGGGTGAAGCTTTCTTT. The J gene is TRBJ1-1, the V gene TRBV28; D not certain. Trimming pared 2 bases from V and 7 bases from J, leaving 8 bases between. This CDR3 comprises 12 residues. Germline V CDR1 and CDR2: MDHEN, SYDVKM.

The CDR3 coding sequence is TGTGCCAGCAGCTTAAGAGAGCAGCAGTACTTC. The encoded protein is CASSLREQQYF. V is TRBV7-2 and J is TRBJ2-7; D not certain. Germline V gene sequence: CDR1 SGHTA, CDR2 FQGNSA. Trimming removed 2 bases at V and 8 bases at J, with 7 bases between. There are 11 residues in the CDR3.

The V call is TRBV5-1, the J call TRBJ2-5; D possibly uses TRBD1 or TRBD2 (7 bases each). The CDR3 spans 16 residues. With 1 base removed from V and 2 bases from J, the gap between germline ends came to 15 bases. Germline V gives CDR1 SGHRS, CDR2 YFSETQ. The CDR3 DNA follows: TGCGCCAGCAGCTTGACGGCAGGGGGAGGGCAAGAGACCCAGTACTTC. It encodes CASSLTAGGGQETQYF.